The clone carrying this T cell receptor (beta chain) occurred many times. Its antigen is not known. Germline V lookup: CDR1 DFQATT, CDR2 SNEGSKA (reference sequence). V dropped 3 bases and J dropped 2 bases, with 15 bases sitting between them. The CDR3 spans 15 residues. This sample is drawn from a study of CD8 T cells in ankylosing spondylitis. Notes on the study in general: The study identified a TCR beta motif of fewer than 10 highly homologous variants that appeared characteristic of ankylosing spondylitis blood.

One entry per CDR3 protein, called by TCRdb with MiXCR from the 5' RACE reads. This table holds hundreds of thousands of distinct CDR3 sequences, 12% found once. The chain couples TRBV20-1 to TRBJ2-3; D is possibly TRBD1 (5 bases). The sequencing input was blood, either unsorted or a sorted T cell fraction (not recorded which). The sequence was collected from a male donor with ankylosing spondylitis. Here the CDR3 DNA reads TGCAGTGCTAGCAAGGGGCCTGCCTCCACAGATACGCAGTATTTT. It yields the protein CSASKGPASTDTQYF.